This T cell receptor beta chain was observed in a study of breast tumors, draining lymph nodes, adjacent tissues (dated by TCRdb to the mid-2010s). Regarding the complete study: TCR beta repertoires were compared across tumor, adjacent nontumor tissue and axillary lymph nodes obtained from breast cancer patients. In human breast cancer, the study set out to assess how tumor, surrounding tissue and draining lymph node repertoires relate to one another and whether T cells might be exchanged between them.

A note on this clonotype: Its antigen is unknown. No qualities accompany the bases; no much larger clone lies one base away.

The adjacent samples were made up of nontumor breast tissue around the tumor. Beyond this particular receptor, the publication reports: The conclusion that tumor T cells originate in lymph nodes was presented as consistent with a hypothesis rather than as directly demonstrated. The data were judged consistent with most tumor T cells deriving from the lymph node and then expanding within tumor tissue. Tumor T-cell repertoires showed less diversity than lymph node repertoires and more diversity than nontumor tissue repertoires, and tumor T-cell repertoires showed preferential V and J gene usage. In luminal-like breast cancer, tumor and nontumor tissue repertoires resembled each other significantly more than in basal-like breast cancer.

Reading the germline V gene gives CDR1 MDHEN and CDR2 SYDVKM. V is shortened by 10 bases, J by 0 bases, and the region joining them spans 10 bases. The CDR3 starts with the cysteine, ends with the phenylalanine, and has 14 residues. The DNA shown is the 42-base CDR3, in frame from base 1. Sequencing was carried out with an Illumina HiSeq 2000. TCR beta chain libraries were generated by multiplex PCR amplification. The amplified TCR beta chain products were analyzed by high-throughput sequencing. TCRdb passed the public sequencing reads through fastp at Q25 and MiXCR, retaining productive beta sequences. Each CDR3 protein appears once, grouped with its most common genes and DNA. In this sample the table shows some 25,000 distinct CDR3 sequences, roughly three quarters of which occur a single time. Around 22% of the sample lies in the top ten.

The chain uses TRBV28 and TRBJ2-6; the D gene is not confidently resolved. Sequenced input: tumor-adjacent breast tissue. The TCR comes from a female donor with breast cancer. Some clones in this sample may be carry-over from other donors' samples. The DNA sequence is as follows: TGTGCCACCCTCCAGAGCTCTGGGGCCAACGTCCTGACTTTC. The resulting protein is CATLQSSGANVLTF.